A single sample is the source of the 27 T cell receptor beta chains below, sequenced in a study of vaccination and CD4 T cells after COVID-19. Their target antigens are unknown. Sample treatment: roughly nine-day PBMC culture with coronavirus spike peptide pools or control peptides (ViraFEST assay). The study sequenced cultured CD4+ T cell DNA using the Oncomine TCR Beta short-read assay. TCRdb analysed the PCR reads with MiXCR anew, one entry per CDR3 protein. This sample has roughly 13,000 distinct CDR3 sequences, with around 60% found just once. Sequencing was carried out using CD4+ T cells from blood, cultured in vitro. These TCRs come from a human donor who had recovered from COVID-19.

CDR3 sequence (DNA): TGTGCCAGCAGCTTAGGACTAGGCTACGAGCAGTACTTC. As protein: CASSLGLGYEQYF. The V call is TRBV7-2, the J call TRBJ2-7; D might be TRBD2 (6 bases). V lost 1 base and J 3 bases, leaving 7 bases between the germline ends. This CDR3 is built from 13 residues. Germline-derived CDR1 and CDR2 are SGHTA and FQGNSA.

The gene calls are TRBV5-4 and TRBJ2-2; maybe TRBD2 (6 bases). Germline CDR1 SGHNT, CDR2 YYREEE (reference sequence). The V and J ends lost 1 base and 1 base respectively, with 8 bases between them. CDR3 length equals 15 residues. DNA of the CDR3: TGTGCCAGCAGCTTGATGACTAGGAACACCGGGGAGCTGTTTTTT. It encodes CASSLMTRNTGELFF.

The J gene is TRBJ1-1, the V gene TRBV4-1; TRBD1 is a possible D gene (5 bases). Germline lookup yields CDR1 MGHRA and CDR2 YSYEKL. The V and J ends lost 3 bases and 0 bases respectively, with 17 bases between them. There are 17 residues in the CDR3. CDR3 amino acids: CASSHPRGAGLNTEAFF. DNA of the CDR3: TGCGCCAGCAGCCACCCCCGAGGGGCAGGGTTGAACACTGAAGCTTTCTTT.

CDR3 region: CSARGGAGGYGYTF. CDR3 DNA: TGCAGTGCTAGAGGGGGAGCAGGGGGCTATGGCTACACCTTC. The rearrangement links TRBV20-1 to TRBJ1-2; 7 positions match TRBD1. The trim removed 1 base at V and 4 bases at J, leaving 6 bases unmatched. The V gene's germline CDR1 is DFQATT and CDR2 SNEGSKA (reference sequence). CDR3 length: 14 residues.

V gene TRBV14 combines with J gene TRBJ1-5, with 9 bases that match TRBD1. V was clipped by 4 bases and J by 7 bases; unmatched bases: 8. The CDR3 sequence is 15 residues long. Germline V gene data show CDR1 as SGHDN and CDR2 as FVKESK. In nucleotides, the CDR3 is TGTGCCAGCAGCCCGGGACAGGGAGATGGACAGCCCCAGCATTTT. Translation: CASSPGQGDGQPQHF.

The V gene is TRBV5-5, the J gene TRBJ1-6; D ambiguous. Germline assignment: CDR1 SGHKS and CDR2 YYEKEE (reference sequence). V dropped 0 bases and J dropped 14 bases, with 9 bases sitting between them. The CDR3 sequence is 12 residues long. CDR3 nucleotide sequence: TGTGCCAGCAGCTTGGGTGAGGGAACCCTCCACTTT. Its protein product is CASSLGEGTLHF.

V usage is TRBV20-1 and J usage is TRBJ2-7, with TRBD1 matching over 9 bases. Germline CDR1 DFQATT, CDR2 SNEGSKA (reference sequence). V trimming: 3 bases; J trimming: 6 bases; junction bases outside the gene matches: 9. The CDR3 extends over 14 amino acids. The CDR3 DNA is TGCAGTGCTAGGAAACAGGGGGCACTCCTCGAGCAGTACTTC. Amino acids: CSARKQGALLEQYF.

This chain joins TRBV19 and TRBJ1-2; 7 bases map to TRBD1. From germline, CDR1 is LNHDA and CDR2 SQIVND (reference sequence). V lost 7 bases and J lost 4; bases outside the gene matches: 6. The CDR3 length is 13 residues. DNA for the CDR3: TGTGCCAGTAATCCGACAGGGAGCTATGGCTACACCTTC. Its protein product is CASNPTGSYGYTF.

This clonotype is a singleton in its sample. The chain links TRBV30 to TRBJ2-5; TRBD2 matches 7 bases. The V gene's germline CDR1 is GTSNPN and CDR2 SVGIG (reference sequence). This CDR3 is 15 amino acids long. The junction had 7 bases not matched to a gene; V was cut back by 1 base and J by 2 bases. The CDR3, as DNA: TGTGCCTGGAGTGGGGGACTACGCGGGCAAGAGACCCAGTACTTC. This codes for CAWSGGLRGQETQYF.

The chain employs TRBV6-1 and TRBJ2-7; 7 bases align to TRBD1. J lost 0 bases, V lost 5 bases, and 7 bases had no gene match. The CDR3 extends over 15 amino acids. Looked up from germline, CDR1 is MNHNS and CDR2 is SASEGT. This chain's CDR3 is CASSRTGPSSYEQYF. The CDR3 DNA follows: TGTGCCAGCAGTAGGACAGGACCTTCCTCCTACGAGCAGTACTTC.

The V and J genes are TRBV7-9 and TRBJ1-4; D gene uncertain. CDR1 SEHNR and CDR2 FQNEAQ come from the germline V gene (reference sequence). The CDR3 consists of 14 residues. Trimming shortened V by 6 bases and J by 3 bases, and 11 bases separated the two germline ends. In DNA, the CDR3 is TGTGCCAGCAGTCTTCAGACTTCTAATGAAAAACTGTTTTTT. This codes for CASSLQTSNEKLFF.

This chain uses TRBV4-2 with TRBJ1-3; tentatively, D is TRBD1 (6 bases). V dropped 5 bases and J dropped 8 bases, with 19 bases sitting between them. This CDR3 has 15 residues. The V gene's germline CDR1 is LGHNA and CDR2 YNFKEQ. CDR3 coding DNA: TGTGCCAGCAGCTACGCACAGGGTAGATCGGACACCATATATTTT. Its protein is CASSYAQGRSDTIYF.

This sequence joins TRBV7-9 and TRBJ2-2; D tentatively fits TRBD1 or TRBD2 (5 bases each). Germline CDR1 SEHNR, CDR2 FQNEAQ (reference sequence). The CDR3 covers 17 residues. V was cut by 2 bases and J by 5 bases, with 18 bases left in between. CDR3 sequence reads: CASSLREGSPGTGELFF. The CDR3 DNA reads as TGTGCCAGCAGCTTACGAGAGGGGTCCCCGGGGACCGGGGAGCTGTTTTTT.

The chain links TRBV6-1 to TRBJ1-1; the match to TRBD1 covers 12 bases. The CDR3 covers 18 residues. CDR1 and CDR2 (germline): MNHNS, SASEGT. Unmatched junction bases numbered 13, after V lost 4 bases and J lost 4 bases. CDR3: CASSAYVFRDRGRTEAFF. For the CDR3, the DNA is TGTGCCAGCAGTGCCTATGTATTCCGGGACAGGGGGCGCACTGAAGCTTTCTTT.

Here the CDR3 DNA reads TGTGCCAGCAGTAGGGCTAGCGGGAGTGTCGTAATAGATACGCAGTATTTT. This encodes CASSRASGSVVIDTQYF. The rearrangement joins TRBV27 to TRBJ2-3, with 10 positions matching TRBD2. Looked up from germline, CDR1 is MNHEY and CDR2 is SMNVEV (reference sequence). The ends lost 5 bases at V and 5 bases at J; junction bases unmatched: 13. The length of the CDR3 is 17 residues.

This CDR3 reads CASTLLGESYEQYF. The CDR3 bases are TGTGCCAGCACCCTATTAGGAGAGTCCTACGAGCAGTACTTC. V gene TRBV2 combines with J gene TRBJ2-7; unclear D gene. Trimming left V 7 bases short and J 1 base short, with 14 bases between. The length of the CDR3 is 14 residues. Germline CDR1 is SNHLY and CDR2 is FYNNEI.

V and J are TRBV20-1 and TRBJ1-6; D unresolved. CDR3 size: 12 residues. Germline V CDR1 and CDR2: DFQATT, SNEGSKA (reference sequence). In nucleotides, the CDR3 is TGCACCGTGGGATCTCGGGAATCACCCCTCCACTTT. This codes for CTVGSRESPLHF.

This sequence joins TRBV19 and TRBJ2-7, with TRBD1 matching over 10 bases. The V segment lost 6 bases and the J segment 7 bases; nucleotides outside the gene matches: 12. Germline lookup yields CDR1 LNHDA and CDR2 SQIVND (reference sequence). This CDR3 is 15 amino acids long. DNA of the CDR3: TGTGCCAGTAGGAGAGGGCGACAGGGGGCTGCAGAGCAGTACTTC. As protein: CASRRGRQGAAEQYF. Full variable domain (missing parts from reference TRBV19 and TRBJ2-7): DGGITQSPKYLFRKEGQNVTLSCEQNLNHDAMYWYRQDPGQGLRLIYYSQIVNDFQKGDIAEGYSVSREKKESFPLTVTSAQKNPTAFYLCASRRGRQGAAEQYFGPGTRLTVT.

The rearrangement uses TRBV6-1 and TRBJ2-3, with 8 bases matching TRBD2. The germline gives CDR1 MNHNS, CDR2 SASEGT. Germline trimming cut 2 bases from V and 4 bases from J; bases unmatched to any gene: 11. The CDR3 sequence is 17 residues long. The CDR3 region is CASSELPSGLMADTQYF. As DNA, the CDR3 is TGTGCCAGCAGTGAACTCCCTAGCGGGCTGATGGCAGATACGCAGTATTTT.

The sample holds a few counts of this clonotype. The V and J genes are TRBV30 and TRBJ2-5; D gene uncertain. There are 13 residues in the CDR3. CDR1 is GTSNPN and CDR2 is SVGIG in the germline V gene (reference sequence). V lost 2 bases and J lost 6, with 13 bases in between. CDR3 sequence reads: CAWSLSDPQTQYF. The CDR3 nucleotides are TGTGCCTGGAGTCTCTCCGACCCACAGACCCAGTACTTC.

The CDR3 DNA is TGTGCCAGCAGCTTATGGGGACAGGGGGCTTCAGATACGCAGTATTTT. It codes for CASSLWGQGASDTQYF. The chain has TRBV7-9 and TRBJ2-3, with 12 bases fitting TRBD1. V trimming: 2 bases; J trimming: 4 bases; junction bases outside the gene matches: 4. This CDR3 region has 16 residues. Germline V gene data show CDR1 as SEHNR and CDR2 as FQNEAQ (reference sequence).

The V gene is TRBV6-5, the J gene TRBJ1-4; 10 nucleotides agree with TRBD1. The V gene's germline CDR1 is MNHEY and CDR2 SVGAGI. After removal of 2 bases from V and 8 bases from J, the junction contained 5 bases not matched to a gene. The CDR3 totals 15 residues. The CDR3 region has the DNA TGTGCCAGCAGTTACCTGACAGGGGGCGCAGAAAAACTGTTTTTT. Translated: CASSYLTGGAEKLFF.

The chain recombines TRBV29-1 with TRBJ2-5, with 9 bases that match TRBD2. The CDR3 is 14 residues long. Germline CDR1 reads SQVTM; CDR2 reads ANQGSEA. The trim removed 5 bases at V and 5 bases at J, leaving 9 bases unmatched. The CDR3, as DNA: TGCAGCGTTTTAGCGGGAGTACCGGGGGAGACCCAGTACTTC. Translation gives CSVLAGVPGETQYF. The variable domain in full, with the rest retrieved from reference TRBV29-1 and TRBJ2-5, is SAVISQKPSRDICQRGTSLTIQCQVDSQVTMMFWYRQQPGQSLTLIATANQGSEATYESGFVIDKFPISRPNLTFSTLTVSNMSPEDSSIYLCSVLAGVPGETQYFGPGTRLLVL.

The CDR3 loop is CSALRSGRGYEQYF. The CDR3 coding sequence is TGCAGTGCCCTACGTAGCGGGAGAGGATACGAGCAGTACTTC. The chain recombines TRBV20-1 with TRBJ2-7; 9 positions match TRBD2. V lost 6 bases, J lost 4 bases, and 10 bases stayed unmatched. Germline lookup yields CDR1 DFQATT and CDR2 SNEGSKA (reference sequence). The CDR3 consists of 14 residues.

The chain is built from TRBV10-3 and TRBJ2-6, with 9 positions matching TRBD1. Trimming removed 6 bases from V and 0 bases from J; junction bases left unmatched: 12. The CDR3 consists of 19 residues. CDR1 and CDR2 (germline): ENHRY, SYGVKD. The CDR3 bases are TGTGCCATCAGCAGGACAGGGGCCAGAAAAAGCTCTGGGGCCAACGTCCTGACTTTC. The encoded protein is CAISRTGARKSSGANVLTF.

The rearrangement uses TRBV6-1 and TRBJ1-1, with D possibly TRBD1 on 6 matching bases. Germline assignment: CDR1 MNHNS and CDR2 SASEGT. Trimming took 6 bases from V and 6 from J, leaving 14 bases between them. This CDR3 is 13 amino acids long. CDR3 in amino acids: CASRRGVNAEAFF. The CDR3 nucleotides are TGTGCCAGCAGGAGGGGGGTTAACGCTGAAGCTTTCTTT.

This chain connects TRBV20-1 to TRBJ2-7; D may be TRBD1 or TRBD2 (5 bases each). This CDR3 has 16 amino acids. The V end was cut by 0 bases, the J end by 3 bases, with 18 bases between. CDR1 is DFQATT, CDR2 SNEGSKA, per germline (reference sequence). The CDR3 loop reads CSARDEKGTEFYEQYF. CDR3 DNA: TGCAGTGCTAGAGATGAAAAGGGGACGGAGTTCTACGAGCAGTACTTC.